This T cell receptor delta chain was found in a study of γδ T cells in repeated Plasmodium falciparum infection. Study at large: Malaria-naive adults were infected with P. falciparum NF54 four times over roughly 590 days. Study findings and constraints: In Vdelta2-negative, largely Vdelta1+, gammadelta repertoires, repeated controlled infections appeared to drive clonal selection waves.

Flow sorting of PBMC yielded separate Vgamma9/Vdelta2+ and Vdelta2-negative gammadelta T cell populations for bulk repertoire analysis. TCRdb reprocessed the multiplex PCR reads through CATT. In the table there are about 57,000 delta-chain clones, around 1.5% of which are singletons. This clone has a count of ten or more. Its matching antigen is unknown. This sample also contains other DNA sequences that code for the same CDR3. Per the germline V gene, CDR1 is TSWWSYY and CDR2 is QGS. J gave up 5 bases and V 3 bases, and 15 bases lay outside the gene matches. The CDR3 covers 19 residues. Sequenced: gamma-delta T cells from blood. The gene calls are TRDV1 and TRDJ1, with 13 bases fitting TRDD3. This receptor was identified in a pool of human donors (malaria-infected and uninfected, not separated). The CDR3 loop is CALGELSPTTGGYEDKLIF. Here the CDR3 DNA reads TGTGCTCTTGGGGAGCTTTCCCCCACTACTGGGGGATACGAGGATAAACTCATCTTT.